This is a list of T cell receptor beta chains from one sample in a study of T cells in Graves' hyperthyroidism and ophthalmopathy. TCRdb processed the multiplex PCR reads anew with MiXCR; each CDR3 protein has one entry. The repertoire holds 550,000 to 850,000 distinct CDR3 sequences, with about 17% as singletons. Sequenced: blood. Source of these receptors: a woman aged 45-65 years with Graves' hyperthyroidism that later progressed to Graves' ophthalmopathy. The CDR3 runs from the conserved cysteine through the conserved F or W.

j_call: TRBJ1-1; v_call: TRBV13; cdr3_aa: CASSFRTEAFF
j_call: TRBJ1-1; v_call: TRBV6-5; cdr3_aa: CASSYYRRGMYTEAFF
j_call: TRBJ2-3; v_call: TRBV7-8; cdr3_aa: CASSSDRVPTDTQYF
j_call: TRBJ2-1; v_call: TRBV12-3/TRBV12-4; cdr3_aa: CASSKDRAPYNEQFF
j_call: TRBJ1-2; v_call: TRBV11-2; cdr3_aa: CASSSLTGTGYGYTF
j_call: TRBJ2-7; v_call: TRBV5-6; cdr3_aa: CASSQIGRTSSYEQYF
j_call: TRBJ1-5; v_call: TRBV12-3/TRBV12-4; cdr3_aa: CASSLVTSRSQPQHF
j_call: TRBJ2-7; v_call: TRBV11-2; cdr3_aa: CASSTGVPPYEQYF
j_call: TRBJ1-1; v_call: TRBV30; cdr3_aa: CAWSFYRDEQWGAEAFF
j_call: TRBJ2-7; v_call: TRBV20-1; cdr3_aa: CSARHGLGSYEQYF
j_call: TRBJ1-2; v_call: TRBV7-9; cdr3_aa: CASSLSGQRPGYTF
j_call: TRBJ2-5; v_call: TRBV6-1; cdr3_aa: CASNPGLAGIETQYF
j_call: TRBJ1-4; v_call: TRBV20-1; cdr3_aa: CSARAGSGLGEKLFF
j_call: TRBJ1-2; v_call: TRBV3-1; cdr3_aa: CASSPTPTSRGGGYGYTF
j_call: TRBJ2-3; v_call: TRBV18; cdr3_aa: CASSPQGSTDTQYF
j_call: TRBJ1-2; v_call: TRBV2; cdr3_aa: CASSEQRTATWDYGCTF
j_call: TRBJ2-1; v_call: TRBV11-2; cdr3_aa: CASRPPSSYNEQFF
j_call: TRBJ2-1; v_call: TRBV10-3; cdr3_aa: CAISESESSYNEQFF
j_call: TRBJ2-2; v_call: TRBV3-1; cdr3_aa: CASSLLTNTGELFF
j_call: TRBJ2-7; v_call: TRBV5-4; cdr3_aa: CASSLETGKQYF